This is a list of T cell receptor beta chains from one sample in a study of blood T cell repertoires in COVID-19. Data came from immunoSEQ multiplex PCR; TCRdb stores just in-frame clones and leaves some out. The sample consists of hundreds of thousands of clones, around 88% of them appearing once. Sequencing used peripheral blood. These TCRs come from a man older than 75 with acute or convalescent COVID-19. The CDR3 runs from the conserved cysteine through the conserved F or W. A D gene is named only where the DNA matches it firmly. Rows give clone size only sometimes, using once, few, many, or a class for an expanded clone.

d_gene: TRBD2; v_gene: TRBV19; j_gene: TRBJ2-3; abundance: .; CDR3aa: CASSIDDSGSTDTQYF; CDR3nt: TGTGCCAGTAGTATAGATGATAGCGGGAGCACAGATACGCAGTATTTT
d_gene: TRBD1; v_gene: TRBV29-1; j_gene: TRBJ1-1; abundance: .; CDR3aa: CSGGTGLRTEAFF; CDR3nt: TGCAGCGGCGGGACAGGCCTGAGGACTGAAGCTTTCTTT
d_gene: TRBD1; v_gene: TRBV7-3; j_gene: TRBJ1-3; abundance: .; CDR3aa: CASSLGQGSGNTIYF; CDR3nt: TGTGCCAGCAGCCTGGGACAGGGCTCTGGAAACACCATATATTTT
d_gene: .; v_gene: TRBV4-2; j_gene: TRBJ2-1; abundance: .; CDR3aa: CASSQFTESSYNEQFF; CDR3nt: TGTGCCAGCAGCCAATTCACGGAGAGCTCCTACAATGAGCAGTTCTTC
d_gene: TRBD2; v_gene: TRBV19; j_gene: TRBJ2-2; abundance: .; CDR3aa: CASSIPPSGRNTGELFF; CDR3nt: TGTGCCAGTAGTATCCCCCCTAGCGGGAGAAACACCGGGGAGCTGTTTTTT
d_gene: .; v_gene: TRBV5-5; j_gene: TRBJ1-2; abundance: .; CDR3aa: CASSLYIDLVYGYTF; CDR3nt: TGTGCCAGCAGCTTATATATAGATTTGGTCTATGGCTACACCTTC
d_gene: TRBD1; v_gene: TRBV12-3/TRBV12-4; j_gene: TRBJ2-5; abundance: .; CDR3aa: CASSRGFQETQYF; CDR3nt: TGTGCCAGTAGCAGGGGGTTCCAAGAGACCCAGTACTTC
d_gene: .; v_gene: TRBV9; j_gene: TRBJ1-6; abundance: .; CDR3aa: CASSPQGPDSPLHF; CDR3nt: TGTGCCAGCAGTCCACAGGGCCCGGACTCACCCCTCCACTTT
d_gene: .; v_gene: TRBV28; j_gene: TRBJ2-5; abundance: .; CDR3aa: CASSLTRGGTQYF; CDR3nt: TGTGCCAGCAGTTTGACCCGAGGGGGGACCCAGTACTTC
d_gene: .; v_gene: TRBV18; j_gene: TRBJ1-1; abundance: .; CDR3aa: CASSPDPTGIEAFF; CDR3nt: TGTGCCAGCTCACCGGACCCTACAGGGATTGAAGCTTTCTTT
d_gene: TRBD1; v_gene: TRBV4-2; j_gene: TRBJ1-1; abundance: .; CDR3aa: CASSQGDRGNTEAFF; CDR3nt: TGTGCCAGCAGCCAAGGTGACAGGGGGAACACTGAAGCTTTCTTT
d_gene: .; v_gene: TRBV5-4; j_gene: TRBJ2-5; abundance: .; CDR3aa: CASSPQTGSQTQYF; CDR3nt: TGTGCCAGCAGCCCCCAAACGGGATCACAGACCCAGTACTTC
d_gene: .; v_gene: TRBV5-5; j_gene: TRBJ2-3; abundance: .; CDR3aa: CASSLGSSTDTQYF; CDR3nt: TGTGCCAGCAGCTTGGGGAGTAGTACAGATACGCAGTATTTT
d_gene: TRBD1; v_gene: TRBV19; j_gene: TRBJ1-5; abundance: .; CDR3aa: CASSTNRGTRLDQPQHF; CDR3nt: TGTGCCAGTAGTACAAACAGGGGGACGAGGTTGGATCAGCCCCAGCATTTT
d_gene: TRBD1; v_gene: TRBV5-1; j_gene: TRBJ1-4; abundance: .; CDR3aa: CASSDGQGWSEKLFF; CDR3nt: TGCGCCAGCAGCGACGGACAGGGTTGGAGTGAAAAACTGTTTTTT
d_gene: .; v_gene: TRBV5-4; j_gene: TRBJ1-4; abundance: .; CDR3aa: CASSLSAGLRNEKLFF; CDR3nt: TGTGCCAGCAGCTTATCCGCGGGACTCCGCAATGAAAAACTGTTTTTT
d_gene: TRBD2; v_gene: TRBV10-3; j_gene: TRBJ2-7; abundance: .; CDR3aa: CAISAPAGGPNEQYF; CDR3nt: TGTGCCATCAGTGCCCCAGCGGGGGGGCCAAACGAGCAGTACTTC
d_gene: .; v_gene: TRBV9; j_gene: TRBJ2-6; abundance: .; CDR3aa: CASSVGVRETGANVLTF; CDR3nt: TGTGCCAGCAGCGTAGGCGTCAGGGAAACTGGGGCCAACGTCCTGACTTTC
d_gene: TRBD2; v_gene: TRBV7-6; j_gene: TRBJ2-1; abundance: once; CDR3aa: CASSPYTSGSKNEQFF; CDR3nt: TGTGCCAGCAGCCCTTACACTAGCGGGAGTAAGAATGAGCAGTTCTTC
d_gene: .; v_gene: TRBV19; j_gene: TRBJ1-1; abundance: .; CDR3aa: CASSLLGGNTEAFF; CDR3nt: TGTGCCAGTAGCCTTCTTGGAGGGAACACTGAAGCTTTCTTT
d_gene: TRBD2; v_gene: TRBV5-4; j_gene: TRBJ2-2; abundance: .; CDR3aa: CASSSGLAGTGELFF; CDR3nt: TGTGCCAGCAGCTCGGGACTAGCGGGGACCGGGGAGCTGTTTTTT
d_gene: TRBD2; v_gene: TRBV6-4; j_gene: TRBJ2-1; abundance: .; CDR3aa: CASSDSSGGADEQFF; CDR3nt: TGTGCCAGCAGTGACAGTAGCGGGGGGGCCGATGAGCAGTTCTTC
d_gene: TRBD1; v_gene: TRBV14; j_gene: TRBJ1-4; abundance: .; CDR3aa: CATNRDRVANEKLFF; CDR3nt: TGTGCCACCAACCGGGACAGGGTGGCTAATGAAAAACTGTTTTTT
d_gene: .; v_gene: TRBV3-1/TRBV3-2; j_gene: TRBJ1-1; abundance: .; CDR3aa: CASSQEGGDEAFF; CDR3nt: TGTGCCAGCAGCCAAGAGGGGGGAGATGAAGCTTTCTTT
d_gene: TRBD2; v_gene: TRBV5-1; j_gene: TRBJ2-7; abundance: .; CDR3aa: CASSVRSSGGWYEQYF; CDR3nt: TGCGCCAGCAGCGTCCGATCTAGCGGGGGATGGTACGAGCAGTACTTC
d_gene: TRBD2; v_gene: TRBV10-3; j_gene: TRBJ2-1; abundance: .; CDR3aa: CAINRGGPYNEQFF; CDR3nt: TGTGCCATCAATCGGGGGGGACCCTACAATGAGCAGTTCTTC
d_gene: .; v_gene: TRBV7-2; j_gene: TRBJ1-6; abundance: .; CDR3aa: CASSSTGSASPLHF; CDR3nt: TGTGCCAGCAGCTCTACAGGGTCGGCTTCACCCCTCCACTTT
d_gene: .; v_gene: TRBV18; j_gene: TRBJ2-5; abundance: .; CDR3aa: CASSSGQPETQYF; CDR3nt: TGTGCCAGCTCATCCGGACAGCCAGAGACCCAGTACTTC
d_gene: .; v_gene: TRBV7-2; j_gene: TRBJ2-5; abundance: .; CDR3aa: CASSLGWRGAWETQYF; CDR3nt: TGTGCCAGCAGCTTAGGTTGGCGGGGAGCGTGGGAGACCCAGTACTTC
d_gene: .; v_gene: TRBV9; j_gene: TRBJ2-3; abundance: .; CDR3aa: CASSVGPEGADTQYF; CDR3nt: TGTGCCAGCAGCGTAGGGCCCGAGGGGGCAGATACGCAGTATTTT
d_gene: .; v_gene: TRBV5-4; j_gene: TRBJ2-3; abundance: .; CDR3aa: CASSLALERGTDTQYF; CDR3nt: TGTGCCAGCAGCTTGGCCTTAGAAAGGGGAACAGATACGCAGTATTTT
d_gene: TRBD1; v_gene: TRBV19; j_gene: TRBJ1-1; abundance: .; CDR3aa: CASSTNGRDRGTNTEAFF; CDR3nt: TGTGCCAGTAGTACCAATGGGAGAGACAGGGGAACGAACACTGAAGCTTTCTTT
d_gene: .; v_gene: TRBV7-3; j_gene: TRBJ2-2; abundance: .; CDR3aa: CASSSDMRTGELFF; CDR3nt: TGTGCCAGCAGCTCAGATATGCGGACCGGGGAGCTGTTTTTT
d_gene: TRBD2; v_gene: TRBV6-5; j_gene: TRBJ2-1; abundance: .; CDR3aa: CASSYVGLAGQNEQFF; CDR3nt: TGTGCCAGCAGTTACGTCGGACTAGCGGGACAGAATGAGCAGTTCTTC
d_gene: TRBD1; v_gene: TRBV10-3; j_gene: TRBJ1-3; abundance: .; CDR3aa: CAISESRDSGNTIYF; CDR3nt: TGTGCCATCAGTGAGTCGAGGGACAGCGGAAACACCATATATTTT
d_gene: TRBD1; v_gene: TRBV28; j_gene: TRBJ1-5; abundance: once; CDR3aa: CASSWRQGAQPQHF; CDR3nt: TGTGCCAGCAGTTGGAGACAGGGGGCTCAGCCCCAGCATTTT
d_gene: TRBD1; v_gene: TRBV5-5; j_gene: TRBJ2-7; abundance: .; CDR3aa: CASSGRDRGQYEQYF; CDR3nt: TGTGCCAGCAGCGGGAGGGACAGGGGGCAGTACGAGCAGTACTTC
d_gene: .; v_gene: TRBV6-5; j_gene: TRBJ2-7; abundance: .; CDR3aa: CASSPGVYEQYF; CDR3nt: TGTGCCAGCAGCCCCGGGGTCTACGAGCAGTACTTC
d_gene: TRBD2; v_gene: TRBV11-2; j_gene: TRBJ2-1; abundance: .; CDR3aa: CASSQRGTSSYNEQFF; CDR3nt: TGTGCCAGCAGCCAAAGGGGGACTAGCTCCTACAATGAGCAGTTCTTC
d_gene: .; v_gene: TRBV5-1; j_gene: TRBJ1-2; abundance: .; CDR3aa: CASNRGQELNYGYTF; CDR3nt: TGCGCCAGCAACCGAGGTCAAGAGCTTAACTATGGCTACACCTTC
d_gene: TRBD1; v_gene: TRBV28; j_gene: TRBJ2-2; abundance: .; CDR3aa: CASRTQGSGGELFF; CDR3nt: TGTGCCAGCAGAACACAGGGGTCTGGCGGGGAGCTGTTTTTT
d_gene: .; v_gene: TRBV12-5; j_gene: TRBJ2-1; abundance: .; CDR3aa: CASGLQGRYNEQFF; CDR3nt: TGTGCTAGTGGTTTACAGGGCCGCTACAATGAGCAGTTCTTC
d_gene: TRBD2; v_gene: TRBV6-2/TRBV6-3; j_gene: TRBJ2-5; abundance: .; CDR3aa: CASSYYQTSGREETQYF; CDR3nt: TGTGCCAGCAGTTACTACCAGACTAGCGGGAGGGAGGAGACCCAGTACTTC
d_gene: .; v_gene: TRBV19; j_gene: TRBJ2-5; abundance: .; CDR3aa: CASSKDRGGRETQYF; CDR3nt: TGTGCCAGTAGTAAGGACCGAGGAGGAAGAGAGACCCAGTACTTC
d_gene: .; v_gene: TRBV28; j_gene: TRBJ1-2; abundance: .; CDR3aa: CASISARNYGYTF; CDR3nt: TGTGCCAGCATATCCGCCAGAAACTATGGCTACACCTTC
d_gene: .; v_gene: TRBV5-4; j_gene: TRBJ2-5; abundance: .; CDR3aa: CASSLRQNRGETQYF; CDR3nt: TGTGCCAGCAGCTTGCGACAGAATAGAGGAGAGACCCAGTACTTC
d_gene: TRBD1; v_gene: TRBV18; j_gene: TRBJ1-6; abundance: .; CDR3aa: CASSPGQGYNSPLHF; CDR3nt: TGTGCCAGCTCACCCGGACAGGGGTATAATTCACCCCTCCACTTT
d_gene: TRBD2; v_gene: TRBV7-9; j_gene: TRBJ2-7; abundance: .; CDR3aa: CASSSPAGVSYEQYF; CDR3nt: TGTGCCAGCAGCTCTCCCGCGGGAGTCTCCTACGAGCAGTACTTC
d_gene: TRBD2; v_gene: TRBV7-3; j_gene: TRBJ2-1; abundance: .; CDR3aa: CASSFRTSDYNEQFF; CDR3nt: TGTGCCAGCAGCTTCCGGACTAGCGACTACAATGAGCAGTTCTTC
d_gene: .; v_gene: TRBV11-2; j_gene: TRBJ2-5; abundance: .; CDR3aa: CASSGGTEPRDQYF; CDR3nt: TGTGCCAGCAGCGGAGGGACAGAACCCCGGGACCAGTACTTC
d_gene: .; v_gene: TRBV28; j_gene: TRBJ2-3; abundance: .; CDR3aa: CASSRGSWDTQYF; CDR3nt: TGTGCCAGCTCTCGGGGGAGTTGGGATACGCAGTATTTT
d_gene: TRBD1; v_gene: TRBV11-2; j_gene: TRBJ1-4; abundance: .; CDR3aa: CASSRQGAGEKLFF; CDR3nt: TGTGCCAGCAGCAGACAGGGGGCAGGTGAAAAACTGTTTTTT
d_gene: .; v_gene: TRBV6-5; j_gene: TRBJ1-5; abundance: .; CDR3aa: CASRSYSNQPQHF; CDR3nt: TGTGCCAGCAGGAGCTATAGCAATCAGCCCCAGCATTTT
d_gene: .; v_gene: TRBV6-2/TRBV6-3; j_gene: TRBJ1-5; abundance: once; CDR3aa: CASSYSDGGNQPQHF; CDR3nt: TGTGCCAGCAGTTACTCAGACGGGGGAAATCAGCCCCAGCATTTT
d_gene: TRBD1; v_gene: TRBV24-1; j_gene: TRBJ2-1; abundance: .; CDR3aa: CATSDRQGGARSTFF; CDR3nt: TGTGCCACCAGTGATCGACAGGGGGGCGCGCGAAGTACGTTCTTC